This is a list of T cell receptor beta chains from one sample in a study of blood T cell repertoires in COVID-19. The method was immunoSEQ multiplex PCR; TCRdb's version includes in-frame clones alone and lacks a portion of them. The profile shows about 160,000 clones, approximately 85% of them singletons. Sequenced input: peripheral blood. These receptor sequences come from an elderly man with COVID-19, enrolled during active disease. Both conserved end residues are part of each CDR3. A D gene is named only where the DNA matches it firmly. Only part of the rows carry a size: once, few, many, or a class if the clone is expanded.

cdr3_aa	cdr3_nt	j_call	d_call	clone_size	v_call
CASSLGVAGPYEQYF	TGTGCCAGCAGCTTAGGTGTGGCGGGGCCCTACGAGCAGTACTTC	TRBJ2-7	.	.	TRBV7-3
CASSLVQPETGSGNTIYF	TGTGCCAGCAGCTTAGTCCAACCGGAGACAGGGTCTGGAAACACCATATATTTT	TRBJ1-3	TRBD1	.	TRBV7-6
CASSLQGGFSPLHF	TGTGCCAGCAGCCTACAGGGGGGCTTTTCACCCCTCCACTTT	TRBJ1-6	TRBD1	few	TRBV3-1/TRBV3-2
CASSLNQLTAGIYEQYF	TGTGCCAGCAGCCTCAATCAATTAACGGCAGGTATCTACGAGCAGTACTTC	TRBJ2-7	.	.	TRBV14
CASSYPGQQETQYF	TGTGCCAGCAGTTATCCCGGACAGCAAGAGACCCAGTACTTC	TRBJ2-5	.	.	TRBV6-5
CATSDSGEKTQYF	TGTGCCACCAGTGATTCAGGGGAAAAGACCCAGTACTTC	TRBJ2-5	.	.	TRBV24-1
CASTVRRGYSPLHF	TGTGCCAGTACTGTGAGAAGGGGTTATTCACCCCTCCACTTT	TRBJ1-6	.	.	TRBV19
CASSLVSRIGSYEQYF	TGTGCCAGCAGCTTAGTTAGCCGTATCGGCTCCTACGAGCAGTACTTC	TRBJ2-7	.	.	TRBV7-8
CASSKLAGNTIYF	TGTGCCAGCTCAAAATTAGCTGGAAACACCATATATTTT	TRBJ1-3	.	.	TRBV6-5
CASSTGVNTEAFF	TGTGCCAGCAGCACAGGCGTCAACACTGAAGCTTTCTTT	TRBJ1-1	.	.	TRBV2
CASSRRGNTEAFF	TGTGCCAGCAGCCGGAGGGGGAACACTGAAGCTTTCTTT	TRBJ1-1	.	.	TRBV7-9
CASSSGQGKFDEQFF	TGTGCCAGCAGTTCGGGACAGGGGAAGTTCGATGAGCAGTTCTTC	TRBJ2-1	TRBD1	.	TRBV28
CASSPGSGTQYF	TGTGCCAGCAGCCCCGGTTCGGGGACCCAGTACTTC	TRBJ2-5	.	.	TRBV6-6
CASSRIQGGSQHF	TGTGCCAGCAGTAGAATCCAGGGCGGCTCACAGCATTTT	TRBJ1-5	.	.	TRBV27
CASSLANEQYF	TGTGCCAGCAGCCTGGCCAACGAGCAGTACTTC	TRBJ2-7	.	.	TRBV7-6
CAISATEGPLGNQPQHF	TGTGCCATCAGTGCAACTGAGGGCCCCTTGGGCAATCAGCCCCAGCATTTT	TRBJ1-5	.	.	TRBV10-3
CASSRPGEAGELFF	TGTGCCAGTTCCCGCCCGGGGGAAGCCGGGGAGCTGTTTTTT	TRBJ2-2	.	.	TRBV7-9
CASTGTGDQPQHF	TGTGCCAGCACCGGGACAGGGGACCAGCCCCAGCATTTT	TRBJ1-5	TRBD1	once	TRBV2
CASSPRWGGEQFF	TGCGCCAGCAGCCCCCGATGGGGGGGTGAGCAGTTCTTC	TRBJ2-1	TRBD2	.	TRBV5-1
CASRLIGGSNTGELFF	TGTGCCAGCAGGCTTATAGGGGGCTCGAACACCGGGGAGCTGTTTTTT	TRBJ2-2	TRBD1	.	TRBV7-9
CASTPTRDNTEAFF	TGTGCCAGCACCCCAACGCGGGACAACACTGAAGCTTTCTTT	TRBJ1-1	.	.	TRBV6-5
CASSRTRTGGQYGANEKLFF	TGTGCCAGCAGCAGAACCCGGACAGGGGGGCAATACGGAGCTAATGAAAAACTGTTTTTT	TRBJ1-4	TRBD1	.	TRBV5-4
CASSADGGGPGELFF	TGCGCCAGCAGCGCGGACGGAGGCGGGCCCGGGGAGCTGTTTTTT	TRBJ2-2	.	.	TRBV5-1
CASSVPLAGTDTQYF	TGTGCCAGCAGCGTCCCCCTAGCGGGCACAGATACGCAGTATTTT	TRBJ2-3	TRBD2	.	TRBV5-4
CASTVSRGEKLFF	TGTGCCAGCACCGTCTCCCGAGGTGAAAAACTGTTTTTT	TRBJ1-4	.	.	TRBV6-5
CASSIIGGQGEAFF	TGTGCCAGTAGTATTATCGGGGGGCAAGGTGAAGCTTTCTTT	TRBJ1-1	.	.	TRBV19
CASSEEAGLATEAFF	TGTGCCAGCAGCGAAGAGGCAGGGTTGGCCACTGAAGCTTTCTTT	TRBJ1-1	.	.	TRBV7-9
CASSLSGDYGYTF	TGTGCCAGCAGCTTGTCAGGGGACTATGGCTACACCTTC	TRBJ1-2	.	.	TRBV5-5
CASTQQGAGEKLFF	TGTGCCAGCACCCAACAGGGGGCAGGGGAAAAACTGTTTTTT	TRBJ1-4	TRBD1	.	TRBV2
CASSLRGAATNEKLFF	TGTGCCAGCAGTCTCAGGGGAGCGGCAACTAATGAAAAACTGTTTTTT	TRBJ1-4	.	.	TRBV28
CASSLAPGQAYTDTQYF	TGCGCCAGCAGCTTGGCCCCGGGACAGGCTTACACAGATACGCAGTATTTT	TRBJ2-3	TRBD1	.	TRBV5-1
CASRGTGYSGNTIYF	TGTGCCAGCAGGGGGACAGGGTACTCTGGAAACACCATATATTTT	TRBJ1-3	TRBD1	.	TRBV7-2
CATSDSGGFTTTDTQYF	TGTGCCACCAGTGATTCCGGGGGATTTACGACCACAGATACGCAGTATTTT	TRBJ2-3	.	.	TRBV24-1
CASSEWGLVGNTIYF	TGTGCCAGCAGTGAATGGGGCTTAGTCGGAAACACCATATATTTT	TRBJ1-3	.	.	TRBV6-1
CASSRTRGSQETQYF	TGTGCCAGCAGCCGCACTCGGGGGTCCCAAGAGACCCAGTACTTC	TRBJ2-5	.	.	TRBV11-3
CASNTDDEQFF	TGTGCCAGCAACACAGACGATGAGCAGTTCTTC	TRBJ2-1	.	.	TRBV2
CASSSARDRGGTEAFF	TGTGCCAGCAGTTCCGCTCGGGACAGGGGAGGCACTGAAGCTTTCTTT	TRBJ1-1	TRBD1	once	TRBV6-2/TRBV6-3
CASSLETGTGNTIYF	TGTGCCAGCAGCTTGGAGACAGGAACTGGAAACACCATATATTTT	TRBJ1-3	.	.	TRBV5-5
CATSDPGGGEDTEAFF	TGTGCCACCAGTGATCCTGGGGGGGGCGAGGACACTGAAGCTTTCTTT	TRBJ1-1	.	.	TRBV24-1
CASSGDLFAGNTIYF	TGCGCCAGCAGCGGGGATTTATTCGCTGGAAACACCATATATTTT	TRBJ1-3	.	.	TRBV10-2
CASSRDRDTEAFF	TGTGCCAGCAGCCGTGACCGGGACACTGAAGCTTTCTTT	TRBJ1-1	.	.	TRBV7-8
CASSLTASGGATGELFF	TGCGCCAGCAGCTTGACAGCTAGCGGGGGGGCCACCGGGGAGCTGTTTTTT	TRBJ2-2	TRBD2	.	TRBV5-1
CASSLQVLTNEKLFF	TGTGCCAGCAGCTTACAGGTTCTAACTAATGAAAAACTGTTTTTT	TRBJ1-4	.	.	TRBV7-2
CASSPQTGASSYEQYF	TGTGCCAGCTCACCCCAGACAGGGGCTAGCTCCTACGAGCAGTACTTC	TRBJ2-7	TRBD1	.	TRBV18
CASSSDRKKLFF	TGTGCCAGCAGCTCCGACAGGAAGAAACTGTTTTTT	TRBJ1-4	.	.	TRBV7-3
CASSVGQGADSPLHF	TGTGCCAGCAGCGTGGGACAGGGGGCGGATTCACCCCTCCACTTT	TRBJ1-6	TRBD1	.	TRBV7-2
CASSIVSRDRERLSGLGAFF	TGTGCCAGTAGTATAGTATCCCGGGACAGGGAACGGTTATCTGGTCTAGGAGCTTTCTTT	TRBJ1-1	TRBD1	.	TRBV19
CASSPQGTLSYEQYF	TGTGCCAGCAGCCCCCAGGGGACACTCTCCTACGAGCAGTACTTC	TRBJ2-7	.	.	TRBV7-8
CASRRTSGATGELFF	TGTGCCAGCAGGAGGACTAGCGGGGCGACCGGGGAGCTGTTTTTT	TRBJ2-2	TRBD2	once	TRBV27
CASSKQGATTEAFF	TGTGCCAGTAGTAAACAGGGGGCGACCACTGAAGCTTTCTTT	TRBJ1-1	TRBD1	.	TRBV19
CASSYGHTDTQYF	TGTGCCAGCAGTTACGGCCACACAGATACGCAGTATTTT	TRBJ2-3	.	.	TRBV6-2/TRBV6-3
CASSLTYQGSFNYGYTF	TGTGCCAGCAGCTTAACGTATCAGGGCTCCTTTAACTATGGCTACACCTTC	TRBJ1-2	.	.	TRBV7-3
CASSFDPSRAYEQYF	TGTGCCAGCAGTTTTGACCCATCCAGGGCCTACGAGCAGTACTTC	TRBJ2-7	.	.	TRBV6-5
CASSQEAISSGRYEQYF	TGCGCCAGCAGCCAAGAGGCAATTTCTAGCGGAAGATACGAGCAGTACTTC	TRBJ2-7	TRBD2	.	TRBV4-1
CASRKQGAGNTEAFF	TGTGCCAGCAGAAAACAGGGGGCAGGGAACACTGAAGCTTTCTTT	TRBJ1-1	TRBD1	.	TRBV2